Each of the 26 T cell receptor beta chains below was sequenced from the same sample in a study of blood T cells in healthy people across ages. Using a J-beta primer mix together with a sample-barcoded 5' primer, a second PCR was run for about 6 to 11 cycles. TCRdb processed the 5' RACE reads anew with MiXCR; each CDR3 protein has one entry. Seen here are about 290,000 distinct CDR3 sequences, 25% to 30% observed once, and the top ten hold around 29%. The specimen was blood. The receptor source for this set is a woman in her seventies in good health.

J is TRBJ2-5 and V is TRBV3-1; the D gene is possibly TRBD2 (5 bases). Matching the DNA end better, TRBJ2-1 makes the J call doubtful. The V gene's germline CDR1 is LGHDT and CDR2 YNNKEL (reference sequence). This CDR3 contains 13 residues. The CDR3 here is CASSLLREHEQFF. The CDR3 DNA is TGTGCCAGCAGCCTCTTGAGGGAGCATGAGCAGTTCTTC.

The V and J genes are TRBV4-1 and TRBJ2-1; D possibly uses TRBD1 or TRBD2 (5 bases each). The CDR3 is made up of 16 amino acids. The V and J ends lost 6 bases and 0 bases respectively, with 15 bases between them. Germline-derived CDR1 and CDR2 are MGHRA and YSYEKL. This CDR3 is CASSHWDASSYNEQFF. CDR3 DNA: TGCGCCAGCAGTCACTGGGACGCCAGCTCCTACAATGAGCAGTTCTTC.

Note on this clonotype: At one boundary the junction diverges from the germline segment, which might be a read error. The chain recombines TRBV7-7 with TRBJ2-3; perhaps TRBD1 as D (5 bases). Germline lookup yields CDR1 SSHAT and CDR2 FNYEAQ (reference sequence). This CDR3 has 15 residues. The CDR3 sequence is CASSLSTVITDTQYF. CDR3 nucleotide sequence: TGTGCTAGCAGCTTATCGACAGTAATCACAGATACGCAGTATTTT.

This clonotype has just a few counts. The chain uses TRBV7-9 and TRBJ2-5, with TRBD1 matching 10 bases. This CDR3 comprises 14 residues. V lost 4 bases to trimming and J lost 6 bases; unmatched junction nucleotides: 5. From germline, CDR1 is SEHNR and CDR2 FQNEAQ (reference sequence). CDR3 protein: CASSSDRGFQTQYF. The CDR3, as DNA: TGTGCCAGCAGCTCGGACAGGGGGTTTCAGACCCAGTACTTC. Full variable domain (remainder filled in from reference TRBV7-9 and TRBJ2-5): DTGVSQNPRHKITKRGQNVTFRCDPISEHNRLYWYRQTLGQGPEFLTYFQNEAQLEKSRLLSDRFSAERPKGSFSTLEIQRTEQGDSAMYLCASSSDRGFQTQYFGPGTRLLVL.

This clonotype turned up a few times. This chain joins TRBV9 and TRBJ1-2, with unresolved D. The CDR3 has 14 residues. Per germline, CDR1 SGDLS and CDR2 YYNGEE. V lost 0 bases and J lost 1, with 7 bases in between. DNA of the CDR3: TGTGCCAGCAGCGTAGAAGACCATAACTATGGCTACACCTTC. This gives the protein CASSVEDHNYGYTF.

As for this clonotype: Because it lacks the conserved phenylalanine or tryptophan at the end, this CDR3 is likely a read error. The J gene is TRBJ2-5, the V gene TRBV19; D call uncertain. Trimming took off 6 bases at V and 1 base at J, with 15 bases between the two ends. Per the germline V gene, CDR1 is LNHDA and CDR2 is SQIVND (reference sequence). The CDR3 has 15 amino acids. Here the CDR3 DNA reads TGTGCCAGTAGCGATCCTGGTTCGCTCCAAGAGACCCAGTACGTC. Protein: CASSDPGSLQETQYV.

The DNA of the CDR3 is TGTGCCAGCAGCCCCTGGACAGGGAATGAAAAACTGTTTTTT. It is translated as CASSPWTGNEKLFF. The genes are TRBV11-2 and TRBJ1-4, with TRBD1 identical over 8 bases. Germline trimming cut 5 bases from V and 5 bases from J; bases unmatched to any gene: 4. The CDR3 is 14 amino acids. CDR1 SGHAT and CDR2 FQNNGV come from the germline V gene.

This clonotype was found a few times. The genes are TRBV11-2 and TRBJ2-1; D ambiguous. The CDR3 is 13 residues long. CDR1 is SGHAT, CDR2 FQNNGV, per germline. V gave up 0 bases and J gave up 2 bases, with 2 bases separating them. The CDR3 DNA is TGTGCCAGCAGCTTAGAAACCTACAATGAGCAGTTCTTC. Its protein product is CASSLETYNEQFF.

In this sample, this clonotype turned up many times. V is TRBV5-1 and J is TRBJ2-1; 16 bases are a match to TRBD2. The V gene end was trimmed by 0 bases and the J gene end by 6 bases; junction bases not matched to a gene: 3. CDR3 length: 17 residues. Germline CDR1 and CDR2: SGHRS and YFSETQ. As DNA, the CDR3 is TGCGCCAGCAGCTTGGTGGGACTAGCGGGAGGGGGCAATGAGCAGTTCTTC. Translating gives CASSLVGLAGGGNEQFF.

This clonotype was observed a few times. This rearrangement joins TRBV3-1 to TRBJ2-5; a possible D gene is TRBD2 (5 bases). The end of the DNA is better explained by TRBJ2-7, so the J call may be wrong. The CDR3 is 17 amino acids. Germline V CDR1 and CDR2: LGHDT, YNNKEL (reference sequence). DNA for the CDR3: TGTGCCAGCAGCCAACGGGGATTCTGGGGAGAGGTCGTCGAGCAGTACTTC. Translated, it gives CASSQRGFWGEVVEQYF.

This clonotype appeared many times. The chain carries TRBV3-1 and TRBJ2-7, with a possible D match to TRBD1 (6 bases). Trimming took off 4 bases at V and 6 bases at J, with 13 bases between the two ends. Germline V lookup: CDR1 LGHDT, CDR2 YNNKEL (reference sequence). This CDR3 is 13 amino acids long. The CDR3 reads CASSRTGNSEQYF. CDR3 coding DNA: TGTGCCAGCAGCCGAACAGGGAATTCCGAGCAGTACTTC.

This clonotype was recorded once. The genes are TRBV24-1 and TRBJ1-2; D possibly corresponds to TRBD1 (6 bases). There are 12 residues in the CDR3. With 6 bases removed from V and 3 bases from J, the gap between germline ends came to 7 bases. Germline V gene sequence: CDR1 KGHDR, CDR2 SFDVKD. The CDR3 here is CATSRQDYGYTF. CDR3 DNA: TGTGCCACCAGTCGACAGGACTATGGCTACACCTTC.

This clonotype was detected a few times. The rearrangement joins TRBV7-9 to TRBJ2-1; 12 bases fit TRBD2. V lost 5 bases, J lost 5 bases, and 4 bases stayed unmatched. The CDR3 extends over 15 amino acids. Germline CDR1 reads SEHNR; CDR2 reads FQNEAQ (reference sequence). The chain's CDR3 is CASSLRTSGNNEQFF. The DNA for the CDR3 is TGTGCCAGCAGCCTGCGGACTAGCGGGAACAATGAGCAGTTCTTC.

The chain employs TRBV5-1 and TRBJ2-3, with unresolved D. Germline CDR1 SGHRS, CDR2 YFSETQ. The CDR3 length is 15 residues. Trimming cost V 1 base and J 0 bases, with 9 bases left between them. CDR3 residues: CASSLRPASTDTQYF. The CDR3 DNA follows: TGCGCCAGCAGCTTGAGGCCAGCCAGCACAGATACGCAGTATTTT.

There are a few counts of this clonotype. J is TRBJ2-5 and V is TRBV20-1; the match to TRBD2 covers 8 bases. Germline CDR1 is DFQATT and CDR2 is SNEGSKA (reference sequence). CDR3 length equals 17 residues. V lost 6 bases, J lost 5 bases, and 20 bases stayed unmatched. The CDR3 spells CSAIKPPSGRGWETQYF. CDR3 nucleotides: TGCAGTGCAATCAAGCCCCCCAGCGGGAGAGGTTGGGAGACCCAGTACTTC.

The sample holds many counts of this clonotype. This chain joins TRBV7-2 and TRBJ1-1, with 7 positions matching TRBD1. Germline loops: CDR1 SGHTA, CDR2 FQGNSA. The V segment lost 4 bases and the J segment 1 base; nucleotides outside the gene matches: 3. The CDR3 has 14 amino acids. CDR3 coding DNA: TGTGCCAGCAGCTCATCAGGGGGGAACACTGAAGCTTTCTTT. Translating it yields CASSSSGGNTEAFF.

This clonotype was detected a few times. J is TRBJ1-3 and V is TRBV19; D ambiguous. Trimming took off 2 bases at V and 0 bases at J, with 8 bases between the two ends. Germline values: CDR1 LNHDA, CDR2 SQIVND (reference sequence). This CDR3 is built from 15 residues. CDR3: CASSIPRSSGNTIYF. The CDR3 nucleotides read TGTGCCAGTAGTATACCGCGGTCCTCTGGAAACACCATATATTTT.

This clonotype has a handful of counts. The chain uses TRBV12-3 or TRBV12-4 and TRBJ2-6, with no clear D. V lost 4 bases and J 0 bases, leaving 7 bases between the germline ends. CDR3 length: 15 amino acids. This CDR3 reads CASSWSFSGANVLTF. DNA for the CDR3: TGTGCCAGCAGTTGGAGTTTCTCTGGGGCCAACGTCCTGACTTTC.

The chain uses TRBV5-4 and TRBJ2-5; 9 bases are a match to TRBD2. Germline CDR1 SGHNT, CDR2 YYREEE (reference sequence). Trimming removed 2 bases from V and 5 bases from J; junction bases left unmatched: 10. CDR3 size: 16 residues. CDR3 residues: CASSLKAGGGVETQYF. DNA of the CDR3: TGTGCCAGCAGCTTAAAAGCGGGAGGAGGTGTGGAGACCCAGTACTTC.

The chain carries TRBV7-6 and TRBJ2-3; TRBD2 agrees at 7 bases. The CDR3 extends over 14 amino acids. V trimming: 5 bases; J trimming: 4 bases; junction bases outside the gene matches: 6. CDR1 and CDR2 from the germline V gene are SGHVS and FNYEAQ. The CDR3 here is CASSPGLPPDTQYF. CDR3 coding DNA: TGTGCCAGCAGCCCGGGACTACCCCCAGATACGCAGTATTTT.

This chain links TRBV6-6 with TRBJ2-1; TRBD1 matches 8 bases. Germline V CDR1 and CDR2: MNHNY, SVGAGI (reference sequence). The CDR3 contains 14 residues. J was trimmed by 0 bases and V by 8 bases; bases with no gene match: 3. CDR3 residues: CASGQGSSYNEQFF. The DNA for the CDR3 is TGTGCCAGCGGACAGGGCAGCTCCTACAATGAGCAGTTCTTC.

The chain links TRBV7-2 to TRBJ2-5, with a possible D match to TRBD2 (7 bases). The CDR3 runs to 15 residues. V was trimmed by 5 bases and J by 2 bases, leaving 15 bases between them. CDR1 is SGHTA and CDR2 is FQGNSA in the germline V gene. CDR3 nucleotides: TGTGCCAGCAGCACGACCCGGGGGGCGCAAGAGACCCAGTACTTC. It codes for CASSTTRGAQETQYF.

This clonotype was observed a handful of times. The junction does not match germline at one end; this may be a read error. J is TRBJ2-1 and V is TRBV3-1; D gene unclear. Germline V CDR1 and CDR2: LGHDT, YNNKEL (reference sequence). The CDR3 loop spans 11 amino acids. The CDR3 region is CASSQYTEQFF. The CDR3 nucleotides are TGTGCCAGCAGCCAATACACTGAGCAGTTCTTC.

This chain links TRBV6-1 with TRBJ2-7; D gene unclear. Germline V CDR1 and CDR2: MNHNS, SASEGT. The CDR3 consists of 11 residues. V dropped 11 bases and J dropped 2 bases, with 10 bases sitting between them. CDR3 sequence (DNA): TGTGCCGGTTTGACTCCCTACGAGCAGTACTTC. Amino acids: CAGLTPYEQYF.

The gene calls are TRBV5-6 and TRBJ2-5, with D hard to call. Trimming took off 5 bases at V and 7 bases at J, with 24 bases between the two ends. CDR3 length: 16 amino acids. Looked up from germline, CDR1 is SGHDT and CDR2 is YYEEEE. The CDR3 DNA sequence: TGTGCCAGCAGGAATAGAGGCCAAACTCTTTTTAGGACCCAGTACTTC. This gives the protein CASRNRGQTLFRTQYF.

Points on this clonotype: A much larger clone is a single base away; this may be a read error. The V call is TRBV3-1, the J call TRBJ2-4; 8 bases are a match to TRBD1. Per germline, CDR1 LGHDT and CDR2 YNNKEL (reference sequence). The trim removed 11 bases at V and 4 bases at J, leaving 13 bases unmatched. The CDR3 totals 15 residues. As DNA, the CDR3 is TGTGCCCGCACAAAGAAGGGGACAGGAAAAAACATTCAGTACTTC. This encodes CARTKKGTGKNIQYF.